This T cell receptor (beta chain) comes out of a study of metastatic and nonmetastatic thyroid tumors. Study background: The study looked at repertoires side by side in blood and in tumor or nodule tissue from malignant and benign thyroid patients.

The study's findings and limits: In blood and tumor, TCR beta diversity was reportedly significantly higher in malignant thyroid tumors than in benign nodules.

No treatment of any kind had been given to any patient before thyroid surgery. In the authors' methods: Between-group CDR3 differences, defined by clinicopathological status, yielded a distant-metastasis classifier for papillary thyroid cancer. With MiXCR, TCRdb called clones anew from the PCR reads. It is TCRdb's table, rather than the study itself, that gives the V and J calls and clone size. The sample includes around 30,000 clones, roughly 18% of them seen just once. This CDR3 has 14 residues. In germline, CDR1 is SGHAT, CDR2 FQDESV (reference sequence). Trimming removed 5 bases from V and 0 bases from J; junction bases left unmatched: 2. This clone turned up a few times. Antigen: not known.

What was sequenced was blood. The receptor was derived from a female donor with papillary thyroid cancer or a benign thyroid nodule (not recorded which). Some clones in this sample may be carry-over from other donors' samples. The chain combines TRBV11-1 with TRBJ2-7; 9 nucleotides align to TRBD2. CDR3 sequence (DNA): TGTGCCAGCAGCCGGCGGGGGGGCTCCTACGAGCAGTACTTC. Its protein is CASSRRGGSYEQYF.